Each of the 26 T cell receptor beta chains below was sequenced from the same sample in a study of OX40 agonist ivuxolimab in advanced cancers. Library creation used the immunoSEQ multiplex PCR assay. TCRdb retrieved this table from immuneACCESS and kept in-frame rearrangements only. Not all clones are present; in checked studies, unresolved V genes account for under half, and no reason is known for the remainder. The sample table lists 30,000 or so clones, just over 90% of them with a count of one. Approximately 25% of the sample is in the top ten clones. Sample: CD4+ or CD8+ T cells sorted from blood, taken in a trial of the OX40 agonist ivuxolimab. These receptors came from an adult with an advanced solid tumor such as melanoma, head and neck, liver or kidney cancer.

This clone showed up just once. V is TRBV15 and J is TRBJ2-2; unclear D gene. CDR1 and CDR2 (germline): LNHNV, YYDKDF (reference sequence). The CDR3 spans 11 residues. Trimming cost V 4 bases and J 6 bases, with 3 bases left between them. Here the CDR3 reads CATSTSGELFF. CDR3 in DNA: TGTGCCACCAGCACCTCCGGGGAGCTGTTTTTT. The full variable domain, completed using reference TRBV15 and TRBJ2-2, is DAMVIQNPRYQVTQFGKPVTLSCSQTLNHNVMYWYQQKSSQAPKLLFHYYDKDFNNEADTPDNFQSRRPNTSFCFLDIRSPGLGDTAMYLCATSTSGELFFGEGSRLTVL.

DNA for the CDR3: TGTGCCAGAAGCGGCAGGACAGGGGAGGATGGCTACACCTTC. This codes for CARSGRTGEDGYTF. The chain carries TRBV5-3 and TRBJ1-2; 9 bases match TRBD1. TRBV5-3 belongs to the ORF category, with a function that is uncertain. The CDR3 sequence is 14 residues long. V gave up 4 bases and J gave up 6 bases; unmatched junction bases: 7.

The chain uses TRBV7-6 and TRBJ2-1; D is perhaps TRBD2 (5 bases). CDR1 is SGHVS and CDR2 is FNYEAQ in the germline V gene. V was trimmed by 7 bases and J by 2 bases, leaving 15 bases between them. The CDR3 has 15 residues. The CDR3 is CASNPDGNPYNEQFF. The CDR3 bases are TGTGCCAGCAACCCGGACGGGAATCCCTACAATGAGCAGTTCTTC.

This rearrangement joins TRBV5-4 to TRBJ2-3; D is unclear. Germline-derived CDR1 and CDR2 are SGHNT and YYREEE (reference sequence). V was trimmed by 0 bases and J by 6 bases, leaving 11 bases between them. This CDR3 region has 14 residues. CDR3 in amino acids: CASSLDRSLDTQYF. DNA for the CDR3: TGTGCCAGCAGCTTGGATCGTTCCCTCGATACGCAGTATTTT.

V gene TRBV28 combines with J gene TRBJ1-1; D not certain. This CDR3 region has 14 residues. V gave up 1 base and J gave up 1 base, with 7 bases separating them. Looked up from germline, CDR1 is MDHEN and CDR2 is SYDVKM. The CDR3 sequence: CASSLYFANTEAFF. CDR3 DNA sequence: TGTGCCAGCAGTTTATATTTCGCGAACACTGAAGCTTTCTTT.

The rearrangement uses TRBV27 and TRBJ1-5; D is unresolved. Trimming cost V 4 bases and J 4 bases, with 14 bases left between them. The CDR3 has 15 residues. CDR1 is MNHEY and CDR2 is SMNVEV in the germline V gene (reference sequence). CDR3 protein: CASSSTQLVNQPQHF. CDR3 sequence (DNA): TGTGCCAGCAGTTCGACACAGCTTGTGAATCAGCCCCAGCATTTT.

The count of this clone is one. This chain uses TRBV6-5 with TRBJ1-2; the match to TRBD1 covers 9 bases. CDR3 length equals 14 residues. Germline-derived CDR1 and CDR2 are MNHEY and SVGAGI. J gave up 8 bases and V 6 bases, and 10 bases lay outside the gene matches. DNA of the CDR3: TGTGCCAGCAGCGCCCCGTGGACAGGGGAAGGCTACACCTTC. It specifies CASSAPWTGEGYTF.

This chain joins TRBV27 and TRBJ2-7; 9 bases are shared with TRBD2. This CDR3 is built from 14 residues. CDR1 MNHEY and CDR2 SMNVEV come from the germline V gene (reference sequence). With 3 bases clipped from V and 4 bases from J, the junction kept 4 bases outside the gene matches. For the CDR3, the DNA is TGTGCCAGCAGTTTGGCGGGAGGGCCGTACGAGCAGTACTTC. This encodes CASSLAGGPYEQYF.

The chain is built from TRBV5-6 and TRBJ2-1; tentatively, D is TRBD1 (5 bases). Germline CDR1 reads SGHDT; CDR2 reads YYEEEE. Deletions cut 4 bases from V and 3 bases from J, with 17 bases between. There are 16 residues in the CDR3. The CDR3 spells CASSPPTAEVYNEQFF. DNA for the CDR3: TGTGCCAGCAGCCCACCGACAGCCGAAGTCTACAATGAGCAGTTCTTC.

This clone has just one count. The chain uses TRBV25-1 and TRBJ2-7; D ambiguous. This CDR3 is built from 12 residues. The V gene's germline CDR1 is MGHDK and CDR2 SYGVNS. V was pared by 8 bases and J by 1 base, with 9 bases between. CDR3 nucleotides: TGTGCCAGCGCTGGTAGTTCCTACGAGCAGTACTTC. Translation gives CASAGSSYEQYF.

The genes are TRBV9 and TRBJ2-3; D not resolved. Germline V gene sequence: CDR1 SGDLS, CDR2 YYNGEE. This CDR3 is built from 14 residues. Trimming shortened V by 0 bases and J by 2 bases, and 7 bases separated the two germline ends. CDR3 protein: CASSVEQYTDTQYF. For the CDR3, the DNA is TGTGCCAGCAGCGTAGAGCAGTACACAGATACGCAGTATTTT.

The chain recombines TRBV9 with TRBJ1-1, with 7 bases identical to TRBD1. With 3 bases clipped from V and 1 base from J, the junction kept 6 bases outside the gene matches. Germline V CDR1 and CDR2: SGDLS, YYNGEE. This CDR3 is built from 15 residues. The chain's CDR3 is CASSALTGWNTEAFF. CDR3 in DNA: TGTGCCAGCAGCGCCCTGACAGGGTGGAACACTGAAGCTTTCTTT.

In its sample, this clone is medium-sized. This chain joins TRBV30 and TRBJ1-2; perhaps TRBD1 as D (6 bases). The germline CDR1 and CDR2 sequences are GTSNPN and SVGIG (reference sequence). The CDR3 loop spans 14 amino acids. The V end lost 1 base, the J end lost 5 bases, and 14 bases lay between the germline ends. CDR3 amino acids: CAWSAQGLGYGYTF. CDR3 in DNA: TGTGCCTGGAGTGCGCAGGGGTTAGGGTATGGCTACACCTTC.

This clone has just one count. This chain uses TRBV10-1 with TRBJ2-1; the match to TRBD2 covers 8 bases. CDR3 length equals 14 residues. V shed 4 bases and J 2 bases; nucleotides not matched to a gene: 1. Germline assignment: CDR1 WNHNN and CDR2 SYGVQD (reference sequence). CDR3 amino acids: CASSVSGTYNEQFF. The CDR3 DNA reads TGCGCCAGCAGTGTTAGCGGGACCTACAATGAGCAGTTCTTC.

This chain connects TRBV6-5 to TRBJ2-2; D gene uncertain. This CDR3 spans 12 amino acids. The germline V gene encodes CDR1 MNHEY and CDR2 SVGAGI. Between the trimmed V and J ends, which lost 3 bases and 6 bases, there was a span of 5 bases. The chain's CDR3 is CASSYVPGELFF. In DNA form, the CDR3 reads TGTGCCAGCAGTTATGTTCCCGGGGAGCTGTTTTTT.

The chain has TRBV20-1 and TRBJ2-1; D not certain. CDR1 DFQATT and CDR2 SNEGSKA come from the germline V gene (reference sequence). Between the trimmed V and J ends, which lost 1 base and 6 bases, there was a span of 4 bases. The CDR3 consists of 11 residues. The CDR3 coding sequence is TGCAGTGCTAGAGCGGGCAATGAGCAGTTCTTC. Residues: CSARAGNEQFF.

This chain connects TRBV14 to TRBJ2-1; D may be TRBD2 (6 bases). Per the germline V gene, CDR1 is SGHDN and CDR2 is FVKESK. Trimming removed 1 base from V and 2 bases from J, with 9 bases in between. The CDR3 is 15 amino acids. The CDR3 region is CASSQVLAAYNEQFF. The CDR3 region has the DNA TGTGCCAGCAGCCAAGTACTAGCCGCCTACAATGAGCAGTTCTTC.

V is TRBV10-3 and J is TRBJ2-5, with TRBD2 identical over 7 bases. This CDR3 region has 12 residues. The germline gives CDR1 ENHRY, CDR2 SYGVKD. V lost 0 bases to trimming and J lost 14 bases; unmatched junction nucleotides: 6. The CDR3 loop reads CAISESGRESYF. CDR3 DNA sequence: TGTGCCATCAGTGAGTCGGGGCGGGAGAGCTACTTC.

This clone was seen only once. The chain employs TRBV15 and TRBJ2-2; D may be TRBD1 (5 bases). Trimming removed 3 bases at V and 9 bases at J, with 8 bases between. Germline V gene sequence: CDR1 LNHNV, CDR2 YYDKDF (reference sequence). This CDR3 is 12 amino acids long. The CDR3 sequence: CATSSRARELFF. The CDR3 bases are TGTGCCACCAGCAGCAGGGCCCGGGAGCTGTTTTTT.

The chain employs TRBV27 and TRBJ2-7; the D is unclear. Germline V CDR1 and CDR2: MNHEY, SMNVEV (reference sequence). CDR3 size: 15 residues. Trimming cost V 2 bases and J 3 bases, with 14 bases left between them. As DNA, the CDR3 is TGTGCCAGCAGTTTAGCGCATGGGATCCTCTACGAGCAGTACTTC. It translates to CASSLAHGILYEQYF.

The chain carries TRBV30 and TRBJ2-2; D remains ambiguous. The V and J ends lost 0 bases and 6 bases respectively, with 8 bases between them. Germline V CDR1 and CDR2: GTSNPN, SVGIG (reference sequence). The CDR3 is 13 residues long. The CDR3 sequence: CAWSVLSAGELFF. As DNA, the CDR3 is TGTGCCTGGAGTGTACTGAGTGCCGGGGAGCTGTTTTTT.

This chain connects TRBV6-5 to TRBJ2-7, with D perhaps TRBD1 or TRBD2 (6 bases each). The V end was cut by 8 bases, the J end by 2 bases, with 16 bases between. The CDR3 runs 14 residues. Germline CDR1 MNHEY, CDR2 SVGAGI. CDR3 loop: CASSPEGGTYEQYF. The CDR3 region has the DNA TGTGCCAGCTCTCCTGAGGGGGGCACCTACGAGCAGTACTTC.

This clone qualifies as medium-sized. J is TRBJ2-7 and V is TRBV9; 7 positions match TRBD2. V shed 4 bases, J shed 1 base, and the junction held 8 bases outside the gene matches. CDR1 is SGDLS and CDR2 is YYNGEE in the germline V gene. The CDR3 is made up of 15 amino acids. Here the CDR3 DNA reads TGTGCCAGCAGCCCAGAGGCGGGAGTTTCCTACGAGCAGTACTTC. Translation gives CASSPEAGVSYEQYF.

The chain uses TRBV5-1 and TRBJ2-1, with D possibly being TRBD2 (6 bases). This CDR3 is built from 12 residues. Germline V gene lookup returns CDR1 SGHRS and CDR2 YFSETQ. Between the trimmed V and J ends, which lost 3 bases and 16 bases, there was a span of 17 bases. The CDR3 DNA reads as TGCGCCAGCAGCTCCACACGGGAGAGGGTTTTCTTC. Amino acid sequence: CASSSTRERVFF. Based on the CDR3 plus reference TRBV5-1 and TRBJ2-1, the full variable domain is KAGVTQTPRYLIKTRGQQVTLSCSPISGHRSVSWYQQTPGQGLQFLFEYFSETQRNKGNFPGRFSGRQFSNSRSEMNVSTLELGDSALYLCASSSTRERVFFGPGTRLTVL.

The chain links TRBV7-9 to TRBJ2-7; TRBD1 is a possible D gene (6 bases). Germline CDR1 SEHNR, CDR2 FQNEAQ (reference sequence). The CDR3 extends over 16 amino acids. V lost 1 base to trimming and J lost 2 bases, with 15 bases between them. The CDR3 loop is CASSLVSGDLTYEQYF. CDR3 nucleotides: TGTGCCAGCAGCTTAGTATCAGGGGACCTTACCTACGAGCAGTACTTC.

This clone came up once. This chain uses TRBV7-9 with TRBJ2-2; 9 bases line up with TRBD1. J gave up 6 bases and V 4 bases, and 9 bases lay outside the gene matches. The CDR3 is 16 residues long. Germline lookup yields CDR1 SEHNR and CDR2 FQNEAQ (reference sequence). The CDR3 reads CASSSTGGAFSGELFF. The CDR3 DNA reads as TGTGCCAGCAGCTCTACAGGGGGCGCGTTCTCCGGGGAGCTGTTTTTT.